This record covers a single T cell receptor beta chain. V was pared by 5 bases and J by 8 bases, with 3 bases of the junction left unmatched. The CDR3 is 14 residues long. Germline V gene sequence: CDR1 SEHNR, CDR2 FQNEAQ (reference sequence). This sample is part of a study of blood T cell repertoires in COVID-19. Study context: Some COVID-19 samples were acute and others convalescent; all came from the United States, Italy and Spain. Nucleic acid was either cDNA or gDNA, and it came from T cells, B-cell-depleted T cells, or PBMCs.

In the authors' workflow: The assay estimated nucleated cells by amplifying reference gene primers. Produced via immunoSEQ multiplex PCR; TCRdb's table is partial and in-frame only. The DNA was the basis for D and trimming; V, J and clone size are from that table. Of a few hundred thousand clones listed, 87% are singletons. The V call is TRBV7-9, the J call TRBJ1-6, with TRBD1 identical over 10 bases. Source material: peripheral blood. This sequence was found in a woman in her forties or fifties who had recovered from COVID-19. CDR3 sequence (DNA): TGTGCCAGCAGCCTCGACAGGGGGCATTCACCCCTCCACTTT. Protein sequence: CASSLDRGHSPLHF. Based on the CDR3 plus reference TRBV7-9 and TRBJ1-6, the full variable domain is DTGVSQNPRHKITKRGQNVTFRCDPISEHNRLYWYRQTLGQGPEFLTYFQNEAQLEKSRLLSDRFSAERPKGSFSTLEIQRTEQGDSAMYLCASSLDRGHSPLHFGNGTRLTVT.